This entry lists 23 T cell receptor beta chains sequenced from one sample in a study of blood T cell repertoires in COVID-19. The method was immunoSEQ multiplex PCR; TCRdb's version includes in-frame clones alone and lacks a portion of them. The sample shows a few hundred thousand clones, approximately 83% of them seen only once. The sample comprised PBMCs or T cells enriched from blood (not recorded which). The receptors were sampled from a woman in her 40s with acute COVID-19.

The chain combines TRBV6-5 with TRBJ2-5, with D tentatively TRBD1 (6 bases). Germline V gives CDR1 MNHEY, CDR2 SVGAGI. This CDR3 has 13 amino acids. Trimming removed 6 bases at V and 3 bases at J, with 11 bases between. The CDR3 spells CASSRGSEETQYF. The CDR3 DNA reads TGTGCCAGCAGCAGGGGATCAGAAGAGACCCAGTACTTC.

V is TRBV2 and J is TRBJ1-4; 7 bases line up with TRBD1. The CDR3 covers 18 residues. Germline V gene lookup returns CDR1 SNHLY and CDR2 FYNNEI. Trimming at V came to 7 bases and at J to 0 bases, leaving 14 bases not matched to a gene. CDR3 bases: TGTGCCAGCATAGCATTGGAGGGGGCGTTATCAACTAATGAAAAACTGTTTTTT. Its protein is CASIALEGALSTNEKLFF.

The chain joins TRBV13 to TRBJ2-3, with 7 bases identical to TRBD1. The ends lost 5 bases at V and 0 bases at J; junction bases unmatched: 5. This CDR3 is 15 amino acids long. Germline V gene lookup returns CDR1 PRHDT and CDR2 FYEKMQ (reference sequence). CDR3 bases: TGTGCCAGCAGCGAAAACAGGGGAAGCACAGATACGCAGTATTTT. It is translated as CASSENRGSTDTQYF.

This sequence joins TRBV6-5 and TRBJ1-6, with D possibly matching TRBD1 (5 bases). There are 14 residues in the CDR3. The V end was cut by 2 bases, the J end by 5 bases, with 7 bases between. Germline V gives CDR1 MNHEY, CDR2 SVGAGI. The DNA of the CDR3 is TGTGCCAGCAGTTACGACAGCAATAATTCACCCCTCCACTTT. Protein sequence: CASSYDSNNSPLHF.

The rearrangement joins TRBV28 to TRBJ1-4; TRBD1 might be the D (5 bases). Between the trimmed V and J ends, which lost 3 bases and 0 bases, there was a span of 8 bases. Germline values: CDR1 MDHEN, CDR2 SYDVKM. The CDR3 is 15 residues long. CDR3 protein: CASSFAGATNEKLFF. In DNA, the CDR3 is TGTGCCAGCAGTTTTGCGGGGGCAACTAATGAAAAACTGTTTTTT.

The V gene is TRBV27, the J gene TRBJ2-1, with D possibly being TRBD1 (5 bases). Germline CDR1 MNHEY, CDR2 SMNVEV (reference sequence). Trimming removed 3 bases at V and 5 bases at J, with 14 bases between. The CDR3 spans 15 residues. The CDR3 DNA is TGTGCCAGCAGTTTGTACTTAAGGGGCGACAATGAGCAGTTCTTC. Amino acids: CASSLYLRGDNEQFF.

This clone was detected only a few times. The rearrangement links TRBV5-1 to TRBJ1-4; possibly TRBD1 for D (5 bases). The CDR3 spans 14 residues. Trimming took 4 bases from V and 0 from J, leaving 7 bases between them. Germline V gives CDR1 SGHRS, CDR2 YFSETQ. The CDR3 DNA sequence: TGCGCCAGCAGCGTGACAGCAACTAATGAAAAACTGTTTTTT. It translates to CASSVTATNEKLFF.

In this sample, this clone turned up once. The CDR3: CASSPDRVGGYTF. The DNA for the CDR3 is TGTGCCAGCAGCCCTGACAGGGTGGGCGGCTACACCTTC. V usage is TRBV12-3 or TRBV12-4 and J usage is TRBJ1-2, with TRBD1 identical over 7 bases. J lost 8 bases, V lost 6 bases, and 9 bases had no gene match. This CDR3 region has 13 residues.

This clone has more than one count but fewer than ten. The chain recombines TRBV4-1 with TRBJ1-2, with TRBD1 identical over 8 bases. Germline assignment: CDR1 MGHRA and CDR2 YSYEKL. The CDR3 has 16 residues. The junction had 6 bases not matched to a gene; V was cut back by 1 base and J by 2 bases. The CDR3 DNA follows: TGCGCCAGCAGCCAAGGAGGGACAGGTGGAAACTATGGCTACACCTTC. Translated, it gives CASSQGGTGGNYGYTF.

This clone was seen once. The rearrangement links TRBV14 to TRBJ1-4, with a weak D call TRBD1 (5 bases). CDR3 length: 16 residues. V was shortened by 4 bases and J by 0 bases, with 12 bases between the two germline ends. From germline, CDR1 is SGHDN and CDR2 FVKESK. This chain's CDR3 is CASSPTGGATNEKLFF. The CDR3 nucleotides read TGTGCCAGCAGCCCCACTGGAGGGGCAACTAATGAAAAACTGTTTTTT.

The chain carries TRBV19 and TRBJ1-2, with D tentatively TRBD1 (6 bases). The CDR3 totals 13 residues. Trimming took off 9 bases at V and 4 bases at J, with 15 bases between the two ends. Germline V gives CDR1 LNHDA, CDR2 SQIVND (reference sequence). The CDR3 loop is CASASGVTYGYTF. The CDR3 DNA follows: TGTGCCAGCGCATCAGGGGTTACCTATGGCTACACCTTC. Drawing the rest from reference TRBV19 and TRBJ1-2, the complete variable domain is DGGITQSPKYLFRKEGQNVTLSCEQNLNHDAMYWYRQDPGQGLRLIYYSQIVNDFQKGDIAEGYSVSREKKESFPLTVTSAQKNPTAFYLCASASGVTYGYTFGSGTRLTVV.

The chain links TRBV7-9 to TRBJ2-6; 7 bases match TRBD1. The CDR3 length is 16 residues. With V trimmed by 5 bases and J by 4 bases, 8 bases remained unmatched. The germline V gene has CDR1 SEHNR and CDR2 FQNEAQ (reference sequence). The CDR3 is CASSVATGAGANVLTF. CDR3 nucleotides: TGTGCCAGCAGCGTCGCAACAGGGGCCGGGGCCAACGTCCTGACTTTC.

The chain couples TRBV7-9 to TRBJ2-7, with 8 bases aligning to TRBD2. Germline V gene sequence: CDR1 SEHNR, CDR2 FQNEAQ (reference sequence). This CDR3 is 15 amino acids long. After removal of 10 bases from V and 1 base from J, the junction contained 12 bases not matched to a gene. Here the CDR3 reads CATSPGLGVSYEQYF. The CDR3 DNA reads TGTGCCACTAGTCCGGGACTAGGGGTTTCCTACGAGCAGTACTTC.

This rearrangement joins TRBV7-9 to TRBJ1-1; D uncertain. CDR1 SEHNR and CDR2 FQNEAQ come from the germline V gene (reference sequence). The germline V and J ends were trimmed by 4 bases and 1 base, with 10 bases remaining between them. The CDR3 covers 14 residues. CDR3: CASSSRVANTEAFF. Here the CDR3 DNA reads TGTGCCAGCAGCTCACGGGTGGCGAACACTGAAGCTTTCTTT.

The CDR3 sequence is CASSQGAGALQETQYF. The DNA of the CDR3 is TGTGCCAGCAGCCAAGGAGCGGGGGCCCTCCAAGAGACCCAGTACTTC. The chain employs TRBV14 and TRBJ2-5; the match to TRBD2 covers 8 bases. This CDR3 region has 16 residues. Per the germline V gene, CDR1 is SGHDN and CDR2 is FVKESK. V was pared by 1 base and J by 1 base, with 5 bases of the junction left unmatched.

CDR3 sequence reads: CASSFQAGGIDEQFF. DNA for the CDR3: TGTGCCAGCAGTTTTCAAGCGGGAGGCATCGATGAGCAGTTCTTC. V usage is TRBV6-5 and J usage is TRBJ2-1; TRBD2 matches 9 bases. This CDR3 region has 15 residues. With V trimmed by 4 bases and J by 8 bases, 9 bases remained unmatched. Germline CDR1 and CDR2: MNHEY and SVGAGI.

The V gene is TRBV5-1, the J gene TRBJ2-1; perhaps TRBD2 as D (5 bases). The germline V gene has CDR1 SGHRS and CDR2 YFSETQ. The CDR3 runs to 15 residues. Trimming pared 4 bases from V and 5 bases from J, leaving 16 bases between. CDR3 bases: TGCGCCAGCAGCCTTATCCATAACGGGGACAATGAGCAGTTCTTC. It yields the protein CASSLIHNGDNEQFF.

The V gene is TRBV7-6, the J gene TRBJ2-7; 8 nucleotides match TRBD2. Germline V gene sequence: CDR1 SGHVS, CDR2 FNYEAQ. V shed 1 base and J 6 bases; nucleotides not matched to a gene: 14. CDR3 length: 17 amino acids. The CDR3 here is CASSLVAFGGESAEQYF. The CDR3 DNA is TGTGCCAGCAGCTTAGTCGCATTCGGGGGGGAATCGGCCGAGCAGTACTTC.

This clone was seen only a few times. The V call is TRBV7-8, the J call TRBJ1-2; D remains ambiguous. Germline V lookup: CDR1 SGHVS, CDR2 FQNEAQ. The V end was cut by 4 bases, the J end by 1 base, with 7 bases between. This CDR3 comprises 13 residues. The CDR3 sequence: CASSSGNNYGYTF. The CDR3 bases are TGTGCCAGCAGCTCAGGAAATAACTATGGCTACACCTTC.

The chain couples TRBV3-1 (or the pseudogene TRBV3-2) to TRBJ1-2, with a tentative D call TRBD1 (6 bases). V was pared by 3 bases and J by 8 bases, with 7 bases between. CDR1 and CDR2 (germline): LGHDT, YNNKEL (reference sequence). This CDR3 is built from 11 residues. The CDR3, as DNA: TGTGCCAGCAGCCACGACAGGGGCTACACCTTC. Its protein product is CASSHDRGYTF.

The CDR3 DNA sequence: TGTGCCAGCCGTGGGGGGGGATCTTCACCCCTCCACTTT. It specifies CASRGGGSSPLHF. V and J are TRBV27 and TRBJ1-6; D possibly corresponds to TRBD1 (5 bases). Looked up from germline, CDR1 is MNHEY and CDR2 is SMNVEV (reference sequence). CDR3 length: 13 amino acids. V was cut by 8 bases and J by 9 bases, with 14 bases left in between.

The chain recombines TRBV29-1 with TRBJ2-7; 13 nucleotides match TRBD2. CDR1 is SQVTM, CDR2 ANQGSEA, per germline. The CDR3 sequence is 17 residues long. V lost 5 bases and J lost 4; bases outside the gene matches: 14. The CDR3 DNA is TGCAGCGTTCAGAAACTAGCGGGAGGGAATTCGGAATACGAGCAGTACTTC. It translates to CSVQKLAGGNSEYEQYF.

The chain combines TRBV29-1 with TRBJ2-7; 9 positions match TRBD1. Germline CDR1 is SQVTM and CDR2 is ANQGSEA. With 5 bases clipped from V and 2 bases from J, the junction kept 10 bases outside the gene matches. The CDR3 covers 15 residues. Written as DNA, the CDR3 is TGCAGCGTTCGACCGGGACAGGGTTTAGCCTACGAGCAGTACTTC. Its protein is CSVRPGQGLAYEQYF.